These T cell receptor beta chains were read from a single sample in a study of blood T cell repertoires in COVID-19. Using immunoSEQ multiplex PCR, the repertoire was profiled, and TCRdb retains in-frame clones only, with some absent. The table lists around 300,000 clones, 88% of them singletons. Sequenced: PBMCs or T cells enriched from blood (not recorded which). These receptors came from a woman aged 25 to 39 who had recovered from COVID-19. Both conserved end residues are part of each CDR3. Each record gives: V gene, CDR3 protein.

TRBV7-9 CASSLSLAGSYNEQFF
TRBV7-9 CASSLVQADGYTF
TRBV9 CASSPRLAERPSTDTQYF
TRBV19 CATRTGMSTDTQYF
TRBV28 CASSGRGWRGANVLTF
TRBV6-5 CASRTEFSQDTQYF
TRBV5-4 CASSLDSTVDEQFF
TRBV11-2 CASSLEASGTLLGGETQYF
TRBV5-4 CASSLIGAQDYGYTF
TRBV3-1/TRBV3-2 CASSQAVNGGIFGNTIYF
TRBV7-9 CASSSGQGGYYGYTF
TRBV28 CASSFGTEAFF
TRBV19 CASSIVTVEKLFF
TRBV19 CASSDELAGWTGELFF
TRBV18 CASSPPGVPGYTF
TRBV10-3 CAISEWGGQKNQPQHF
TRBV5-4 CASSPGRNYGYTF
TRBV6-4 CASSLQPGFEQYF
TRBV7-2 CASSLAGTSGPTDTQYF
TRBV28 CASRRIGTGGEQYF
TRBV6-6 CASRPRIAEAFF
TRBV5-1 CASSGGAGDTQYF
TRBV9 CASSVRGQGVPGELFF
TRBV6-1 CASSDRTSSGANVLTF
TRBV28 CASSLYGQGPEAFF
TRBV20-1 CSAYRGNEQFF
TRBV21-1 CASSYLAGGPYEQYF
TRBV7-9 CASSLGQGMRTEAFF
TRBV4-2 CASSQEEGGDNEKLFF
TRBV7-8 CASNKLRQGLTEAFF
TRBV27 CASVSPASRGYNEQFF
TRBV27 CASRPTGTGSSPLHF
TRBV29-1 CSVDFGGRPGANVLTF
TRBV19 CASSTLLAGTNTGELFF
TRBV7-9 CASSSPTGGSYGYTF
TRBV9 CASSVAERQPYEQYF
TRBV24-1 CATRKTQVPTHYEQYF
TRBV6-5 CASSYGPDTQYF
TRBV27 CASSSPGYNSPLHF
TRBV7-8 CASSLGGTALYQPQHF
TRBV4-3 CASSPHPLAGGTDTQYF
TRBV9 CASSVAPGGLTAGELFF
TRBV28 CASSPPGLAGRRQETQYF
TRBV11-2 CASSLAGGALYEQYF
TRBV19 CASSTDRSSGNTIYF
TRBV20-1 CSASPGAAGVGETQYF
TRBV21-1 CASSKIRETQYF
TRBV19 CASQGQRYTEAFF
TRBV6-1 CASSERFSSYEQYF
TRBV10-3 CAISRQDRNTGELFF
TRBV5-1 CASSWSTATDTQYF
TRBV7-9 CASSPLGRGYTF
TRBV30 CAWTGNSGNTIYF
TRBV29-1 CSVRTASTDTQYF
TRBV5-1 CASSLGLAGGDTQYF
TRBV29-1 CSVVGQGEKLFF
TRBV10-3 CAIRLADTQYF